The clone carrying this TCR beta chain is categorized as medium-sized. This sample was included in a study of early T cells in non-severe SARS-CoV-2 infection. Germline V gives CDR1 SGHRS, CDR2 YFSETQ. V was pared by 4 bases and J by 5 bases, with 9 bases between. This CDR3 spans 12 amino acids. Each cDNA molecule carried a unique molecular identifier. TCRdb passed the 5' RACE reads through MiXCR, listing each CDR3 protein once. The data show 25,000 to 35,000 distinct CDR3 sequences, 3.9% seen once. The sequence was collected from an adult who was a healthcare worker with PCR-confirmed SARS-CoV-2 infection or an uninfected control (not recorded which). The chain carries TRBV5-1 and TRBJ2-5; no clear D. The sequencing input was whole blood. CDR3 in DNA: TGCGCCAGCAGCCCTGGTGCGGAGACCCAGTACTTC. It specifies CASSPGAETQYF.